Shown below are 21 T cell receptor beta chains from a single sample sequenced in a study of control samples from healthy donors and cancer patients. Using immunoSEQ multiplex PCR, the repertoire was profiled, and TCRdb retains in-frame clones only, with some absent. The sample carries 130,000 or so clones, around 94% recorded once. The sample consisted of blood. The receptors derive from a man aged 35 to 55 in good health.

The V call is TRBV28, the J call TRBJ2-7, with 10 bases aligning to TRBD2. CDR3 length equals 16 residues. V trimming: 5 bases; J trimming: 0 bases; junction bases outside the gene matches: 7. Germline CDR1 MDHEN, CDR2 SYDVKM. The CDR3 sequence: CASSLGLAESSYEQYF. The CDR3 region has the DNA TGTGCCAGCAGTCTCGGACTAGCGGAGAGCTCCTACGAGCAGTACTTC.

The rearrangement links TRBV3-1 (or the pseudogene TRBV3-2) to TRBJ2-3; D ambiguous. The CDR3 covers 13 residues. Trimming shortened V by 1 base and J by 4 bases, and 6 bases separated the two germline ends. CDR1 is LGHDT, CDR2 YNNKEL, per germline (reference sequence). CDR3 sequence: CASSQGTPDTQYF. CDR3 DNA: TGTGCCAGCAGCCAAGGAACCCCAGATACGCAGTATTTT.

The chain uses TRBV6-2 or TRBV6-3 and TRBJ2-7; D might be TRBD2 (7 bases). Germline assignment: CDR1 MNHEY and CDR2 SVGEGT. This CDR3 is 14 amino acids long. V was trimmed by 6 bases and J by 2 bases, leaving 14 bases between them. Here the CDR3 reads CASSPRGAAYEQYF. The CDR3 region has the DNA TGTGCCAGCAGCCCACGGGGGGCGGCCTACGAGCAGTACTTC.

This clone was found once. This chain connects TRBV19 to TRBJ1-6, with 7 bases matching TRBD1. This CDR3 region has 17 residues. Germline V gene data show CDR1 as LNHDA and CDR2 as SQIVND (reference sequence). Unmatched junction bases numbered 12, after V lost 7 bases and J lost 3 bases. In DNA form, the CDR3 reads TGTGCCAGTATACGAGCCCAGGGACAGTGCTATAATTCACCCCTCCACTTT. Its protein product is CASIRAQGQCYNSPLHF.

V is TRBV20-1 and J is TRBJ1-1; no firm D call. Per the germline V gene, CDR1 is DFQATT and CDR2 is SNEGSKA (reference sequence). Trimming removed 6 bases at V and 4 bases at J, with 9 bases between. CDR3 length equals 11 residues. The DNA for the CDR3 is TGCAGTGCCCCTTGGGGCACTGAAGCTTTCTTT. It specifies CSAPWGTEAFF.

The J gene is TRBJ1-5, the V gene TRBV6-5, with a possible D match to TRBD1 (6 bases). There are 13 residues in the CDR3. Germline-derived CDR1 and CDR2 are MNHEY and SVGAGI. The CDR3 nucleotides read TGTGGCTCGGCGCAGGGGCTGCGGCAGCCCCAGCATTTT. Translation: CGSAQGLRQPQHF.

The chain couples TRBV6-5 to TRBJ1-2; no definite D call. V was pared by 7 bases and J by 4 bases, with 16 bases between. The CDR3 is 14 amino acids. Germline V lookup: CDR1 MNHEY, CDR2 SVGAGI. CDR3 DNA sequence: TGTGCCAGCACCCGGCGAGGCCAGTCCTATGGCTACACCTTC. Its protein is CASTRRGQSYGYTF.

CDR3 bases: TGTGCCAGCAGTTACGGTGGCGGTGGCTACACCTTC. Amino acids: CASSYGGGGYTF. This sequence joins TRBV6-5 and TRBJ1-2; no clear D. Germline V CDR1 and CDR2: MNHEY, SVGAGI. Trimming pared 2 bases from V and 7 bases from J, leaving 8 bases between. The CDR3 runs to 12 residues.

The rearrangement links TRBV30 to TRBJ2-7, with TRBD1 matching 8 bases. The V gene end was trimmed by 3 bases and the J gene end by 3 bases; junction bases not matched to a gene: 10. The CDR3 is made up of 15 amino acids. In germline, CDR1 is GTSNPN, CDR2 SVGIG (reference sequence). CDR3 residues: CAWSRGLGSGYEQYF. The DNA of the CDR3 is TGTGCCTGGAGCAGGGGGCTGGGTTCTGGCTACGAGCAGTACTTC. Together with reference TRBV30 and TRBJ2-7, the CDR3 gives the full variable domain: SQTIHQWPATLVQPVGSPLSLECTVEGTSNPNLYWYRQAAGRGLQLLFYSVGIGQISSEVPQNLSASRPQDRQFILSSKKLLLSDSGFYLCAWSRGLGSGYEQYFGPGTRLTVT.

The chain carries TRBV7-8 and TRBJ1-1; TRBD1 aligns across 11 bases. This CDR3 has 15 amino acids. CDR1 and CDR2 (germline): SGHVS, FQNEAQ. J gave up 8 bases and V 2 bases, and 7 bases lay outside the gene matches. CDR3 sequence: CASSLRLDRGREAFF. CDR3 coding DNA: TGTGCCAGCAGCTTACGGCTGGACAGGGGGCGAGAAGCTTTCTTT.

The chain recombines TRBV19 with TRBJ2-7, with 8 bases aligning to TRBD2. The CDR3 is 15 residues long. The germline gives CDR1 LNHDA, CDR2 SQIVND (reference sequence). Trimming cost V 5 bases and J 3 bases; bases outside gene matches: 9. Written as DNA, the CDR3 is TGTGCCAGTAGTCAGGACACCGGGACTAGCTACGAGCAGTACTTC. It codes for CASSQDTGTSYEQYF.

The CDR3 bases are TGCGCCAGCAGCCAAGATGGTGGGCGTGAGCAGTTCTTC. Translating it yields CASSQDGGREQFF. This chain uses TRBV4-1 with TRBJ2-1; D is unclear. CDR3 size: 13 residues. Trimming stripped 0 bases from V and 9 bases from J, with 9 bases between. CDR1 MGHRA and CDR2 YSYEKL come from the germline V gene.

The V and J genes are TRBV7-2 and TRBJ2-3, with TRBD2 as a possible D gene (5 bases). V was pared by 5 bases and J by 5 bases, with 11 bases between. Germline V CDR1 and CDR2: SGHTA, FQGNSA. The CDR3 length is 13 residues. The DNA for the CDR3 is TGTGCCAGCAGCCGGGGATTTCAAGATACGCAGTATTTT. Its translation: CASSRGFQDTQYF.

This chain links TRBV4-1 with TRBJ1-4; D not resolved. The CDR3 length is 11 residues. Germline assignment: CDR1 MGHRA and CDR2 YSYEKL. V was cut by 6 bases and J by 7 bases, with 6 bases left in between. The CDR3 spells CASRRGEKLFF. The DNA for the CDR3 is TGCGCCAGCAGAAGAGGTGAAAAACTGTTTTTT.

The chain recombines TRBV6-5 with TRBJ1-1, with no clear D. The CDR3 has 14 amino acids. Per germline, CDR1 MNHEY and CDR2 SVGAGI. Trimming took off 5 bases at V and 1 base at J, with 11 bases between the two ends. The DNA for the CDR3 is TGTGCCAGCAGTACCGTTGAGGGGAACACTGAAGCTTTCTTT. Amino acids: CASSTVEGNTEAFF.

Details on this clone: Different DNA sequences within this sample yield the same CDR3. V and J are TRBV24-1 and TRBJ1-2, with a weak D call TRBD1 (5 bases). Per germline, CDR1 KGHDR and CDR2 SFDVKD. V lost 4 bases, J lost 4 bases, and 9 bases lay in between. The CDR3 covers 13 residues. Here the CDR3 DNA reads TGTGCCACCAGTGACGGGACGGTCTATGGCTACACCTTC. Its translation: CATSDGTVYGYTF.

V gene TRBV5-1 combines with J gene TRBJ2-1; perhaps TRBD2 as D (6 bases). Trimming removed 0 bases at V and 6 bases at J, with 13 bases between. Germline CDR1 reads SGHRS; CDR2 reads YFSETQ. The CDR3 is 15 residues long. The CDR3 spells CASSLVASAVNEQFF. DNA for the CDR3: TGCGCCAGCAGCTTGGTGGCTAGCGCCGTCAATGAGCAGTTCTTC.

The J gene is TRBJ2-7, the V gene TRBV7-9; 7 bases fit TRBD1. CDR1 and CDR2 (germline): SEHNR, FQNEAQ (reference sequence). The V gene end was trimmed by 5 bases and the J gene end by 0 bases; junction bases not matched to a gene: 10. CDR3 length equals 16 residues. CDR3 sequence (DNA): TGTGCCAGCAGCCCCGTGGGACAGTTAAGCTCCTACGAGCAGTACTTC. It specifies CASSPVGQLSSYEQYF.

The rearrangement links TRBV10-3 to TRBJ1-5; 8 nucleotides align to TRBD1. The germline CDR1 and CDR2 sequences are ENHRY and SYGVKD. V shed 6 bases and J 0 bases; nucleotides not matched to a gene: 10. This CDR3 spans 17 amino acids. CDR3 bases: TGTGCCATCAGGAATGGTGACAGGGGTCATAGCAATCAGCCCCAGCATTTT. Its protein is CAIRNGDRGHSNQPQHF.

This rearrangement joins TRBV10-3 to TRBJ1-2; D is possibly TRBD1 (5 bases). The CDR3 runs 15 residues. Germline values: CDR1 ENHRY, CDR2 SYGVKD. Trimming took off 5 bases at V and 6 bases at J, with 19 bases between the two ends. CDR3 bases: TGTGCCATCAGTAGGGCCGGGAGCAGGGTGGATGGCTACACCTTC. Amino acid sequence: CAISRAGSRVDGYTF.

The rearrangement links TRBV4-1 to TRBJ1-1; 7 bases fit TRBD1. This CDR3 is 12 amino acids long. Germline trimming cut 2 bases from V and 8 bases from J; bases unmatched to any gene: 2. Germline V lookup: CDR1 MGHRA, CDR2 YSYEKL. CDR3 DNA sequence: TGCGCCAGCAGCCAAAGGACAGGAGAAGCTTTCTTT. It specifies CASSQRTGEAFF.